One sample yielded the 21 T cell receptor beta chains listed below, sequenced in a study of blood T cell repertoires in COVID-19. Measured with immunoSEQ multiplex PCR; TCRdb has only the in-frame clones, and not every one. The sample includes roughly 85,000 clones, just over 85% of them seen just once. Input material: peripheral blood. Every receptor here comes from a man aged 50-59 years with active or convalescent COVID-19.

This chain connects TRBV28 to TRBJ2-6; perhaps TRBD1 as D (6 bases). The germline V gene encodes CDR1 MDHEN and CDR2 SYDVKM. Trimming took off 5 bases at V and 0 bases at J, with 14 bases between the two ends. The CDR3 has 17 residues. In nucleotides, the CDR3 is TGTGCCAGCAGTCAGGGGCAGTCCGGCTCTGGGGCCAACGTCCTGACTTTC. Translated: CASSQGQSGSGANVLTF.

This clone was seen a handful of times. The rearrangement joins TRBV9 to TRBJ2-2; tentative D call: TRBD1 (6 bases). CDR1 is SGDLS and CDR2 is YYNGEE in the germline V gene. The CDR3 contains 16 residues. V was clipped by 4 bases and J by 4 bases, with 17 bases between them. The CDR3 DNA sequence: TGTGCCAGCAGCTCCCGGATGGGGGCTGGCACCGGGGAGCTGTTTTTT. This translates into CASSSRMGAGTGELFF.

The genes are TRBV11-3 and TRBJ1-6; D uncertain. Trimming shortened V by 5 bases and J by 9 bases, and 17 bases separated the two germline ends. This CDR3 is 15 amino acids long. CDR1 is SGHNT and CDR2 is YENEEA in the germline V gene. Here the CDR3 DNA reads TGTGCCAGCAGCCGGTCGGCGCGGGAGGCTTCACCCCTCCACTTT. Translation: CASSRSAREASPLHF. The full variable domain, completed using reference TRBV11-3 and TRBJ1-6, is EAGVVQSPRYKIIEKKQPVAFWCNPISGHNTLYWYLQNLGQGPELLIRYENEEAVDDSQLPKDRFSAERLKGVDSTLKIQPAELGDSAVYLCASSRSAREASPLHFGNGTRLTVT.

V gene TRBV28 combines with J gene TRBJ2-3, with TRBD1 matching over 8 bases. Per the germline V gene, CDR1 is MDHEN and CDR2 is SYDVKM. The CDR3 loop spans 14 amino acids. Trimming cost V 7 bases and J 5 bases; bases outside gene matches: 8. The CDR3 loop is CASMVQGAGDTQYF. DNA for the CDR3: TGTGCCAGCATGGTCCAGGGGGCTGGAGATACGCAGTATTTT.

The chain recombines TRBV5-1 with TRBJ1-2, with 8 bases that match TRBD1. CDR1 is SGHRS and CDR2 is YFSETQ in the germline V gene. Trimming removed 4 bases from V and 0 bases from J; junction bases left unmatched: 5. The CDR3 length is 15 residues. The CDR3 bases are TGCGCCAGCAGCGCGGACAGGGCTACTAACTATGGCTACACCTTC. This sequence encodes CASSADRATNYGYTF.

The chain carries TRBV10-1 and TRBJ2-5; D may be TRBD1 (6 bases). V was pared by 0 bases and J by 1 base, with 12 bases between. The germline gives CDR1 WNHNN, CDR2 SYGVQD (reference sequence). The CDR3 totals 16 residues. The CDR3 DNA reads TGCGCCAGCAGTGAGTCGCAGGGCAGGGGCCAAGAGACCCAGTACTTC. It codes for CASSESQGRGQETQYF.

The V gene is TRBV9, the J gene TRBJ1-3, with TRBD1 matching over 7 bases. The CDR3 is made up of 16 amino acids. J gave up 1 base and V 4 bases, and 8 bases lay outside the gene matches. The germline V gene has CDR1 SGDLS and CDR2 YYNGEE. In DNA, the CDR3 is TGTGCCAGCAGCAGAGACAGGGCCCCTTCTGGAAACACCATATATTTT. Protein product: CASSRDRAPSGNTIYF.

The chain recombines TRBV5-1 with TRBJ2-3; 7 bases fit TRBD1. Germline CDR1 and CDR2: SGHRS and YFSETQ. The trim removed 4 bases at V and 0 bases at J, leaving 5 bases unmatched. The CDR3 is 15 amino acids. The CDR3 nucleotides read TGCGCCAGCAGCCCGGACAGGTCTAGCACAGATACGCAGTATTTT. Translated, it gives CASSPDRSSTDTQYF.

The chain couples TRBV29-1 to TRBJ1-2, with TRBD1 identical over 8 bases. The CDR3 extends over 14 amino acids. After removal of 6 bases from V and 5 bases from J, the junction contained 11 bases not matched to a gene. Germline assignment: CDR1 SQVTM and CDR2 ANQGSEA. The CDR3 protein is CSVEPWTGYYGYTF. The DNA for the CDR3 is TGCAGCGTCGAACCGTGGACAGGGTATTATGGCTACACCTTC.

The chain employs TRBV21-1 and TRBJ1-1; the DNA was not compared with TRBD1, the D call given in the table. TRBV21-1 is noted as a pseudogene. This CDR3 has 18 amino acids. CDR3 amino acids: CASSKVRRGTGTNTEAFF. The CDR3 nucleotides read TGTGCCAGCAGCAAAGTACGGCGTGGGACAGGGACCAACACTGAAGCTTTCTTT.

The chain carries TRBV6-5 and TRBJ2-1, with TRBD1 identical over 10 bases. J lost 8 bases, V lost 1 base, and 5 bases had no gene match. Germline lookup yields CDR1 MNHEY and CDR2 SVGAGI. The CDR3 sequence is 15 residues long. Here the CDR3 DNA reads TGTGCCAGCAGTTACTTGGGGACAGGGGTCGATGAGCAGTTCTTC. Translating it yields CASSYLGTGVDEQFF.

This chain connects TRBV19 to TRBJ1-4; D ambiguous. The CDR3 sequence is 13 residues long. Looked up from germline, CDR1 is LNHDA and CDR2 is SQIVND (reference sequence). V lost 6 bases, J lost 8 bases, and 13 bases lay in between. The CDR3 spells CASSHNVREKLFF. Here the CDR3 DNA reads TGTGCCAGTAGCCACAATGTCCGCGAAAAACTGTTTTTT.

The DNA for the CDR3 is TGTGCCAGCAAGCGGCCTAGCACAGATACGCAGTATTTT. Its translation: CASKRPSTDTQYF. The chain links TRBV12-3 or TRBV12-4 to TRBJ2-3, with a tentative D call TRBD2 (5 bases). There are 13 residues in the CDR3. V was cut by 7 bases and J by 0 bases, with 8 bases left in between.

In DNA form, the CDR3 reads TGTGCCAGCAGTTATAGGGGCGCAGGAAACACCATATATTTT. Its translation is CASSYRGAGNTIYF. The V and J genes are TRBV6-5 and TRBJ1-3, with D perhaps matching TRBD1 (5 bases). Trimming removed 3 bases at V and 4 bases at J, with 10 bases between. The CDR3 loop spans 14 amino acids. Germline V CDR1 and CDR2: MNHEY, SVGAGI.

The chain carries TRBV7-8 and TRBJ2-3; D possibly corresponds to TRBD2 (6 bases). Germline values: CDR1 SGHVS, CDR2 FQNEAQ. The V gene lost 5 bases and the J gene lost 7 bases, with 16 bases spanning the gap. The CDR3 contains 14 residues. The CDR3 bases are TGTGCCAGCAGCCTCAGGACTAATTCCTATACGCAGTATTTT. This translates into CASSLRTNSYTQYF.

The V call is TRBV24-1, the J call TRBJ2-2; D remains unclear. From germline, CDR1 is KGHDR and CDR2 SFDVKD. Trimming left V 5 bases short and J 4 bases short, with 4 bases between. The CDR3 has 12 amino acids. The CDR3 coding sequence is TGTGCCACCAGTGCCATCACCGGGGAGCTGTTTTTT. This gives the protein CATSAITGELFF.

This clone has a count of ten or more. The chain couples TRBV19 to TRBJ1-6; D gene ambiguous. The V gene's germline CDR1 is LNHDA and CDR2 SQIVND (reference sequence). V lost 5 bases to trimming and J lost 7 bases, with 12 bases between them. The CDR3 sequence is 14 residues long. The CDR3 DNA sequence: TGTGCCAGTAGTTTTCTGGGGAGCAATTCACCCCTCCACTTT. Translated, it gives CASSFLGSNSPLHF.

The V gene is TRBV4-2, the J gene TRBJ1-3, with no clear D. The CDR3 is 15 residues long. The germline V and J ends were trimmed by 4 bases and 4 bases, with 14 bases remaining between them. Germline V gene data show CDR1 as LGHNA and CDR2 as YNFKEQ. The CDR3 DNA is TGTGCCAGCAGCCCTGAGGGAGAGGTCGGAAACACCATATATTTT. Translated: CASSPEGEVGNTIYF.

This chain joins TRBV19 and TRBJ1-4, with D unclear. Per the germline V gene, CDR1 is LNHDA and CDR2 is SQIVND (reference sequence). The CDR3 totals 15 residues. Trimming cost V 5 bases and J 0 bases, with 10 bases left between them. CDR3 bases: TGTGCCAGTAGTGCGACTGACGCAACTAATGAAAAACTGTTTTTT. Its protein is CASSATDATNEKLFF.

The chain carries TRBV6-5 and TRBJ1-6; a possible D gene is TRBD1 (5 bases). Per the germline V gene, CDR1 is MNHEY and CDR2 is SVGAGI. This CDR3 comprises 16 residues. V was shortened by 0 bases and J by 9 bases, with 15 bases between the two germline ends. In DNA, the CDR3 is TGTGCCAGCAGTTACTCGGCGGGGCGATTGGGTTCACCCCTCCACTTT. Residues: CASSYSAGRLGSPLHF.

This chain links TRBV3-1 (or the pseudogene TRBV3-2) with TRBJ1-4; 7 nucleotides align to TRBD1. The CDR3 extends over 13 amino acids. Germline lookup yields CDR1 LGHDT and CDR2 YNNKEL (reference sequence). With 6 bases clipped from V and 7 bases from J, the junction kept 5 bases outside the gene matches. This CDR3 reads CASSHRGGEKLFF. The CDR3 DNA sequence: TGTGCCAGCAGTCACAGGGGTGGTGAAAAACTGTTTTTT.